The 30 T cell receptor beta chains below come from one sample, sequenced in a study of tumor-infiltrating lymphocytes in primary liver carcinoma. Starting material of about 450 ng total RNA yielded TCR beta cDNA via a constant-region primer. Construction of TCR beta libraries relied on three successive nested multiplex PCR rounds employing slightly modified ARM-PCR. TRBV1-TRBV30 forward primers and a C-beta reverse primer were used in the first two PCR rounds, which each ran for about 11 cycles. TCRdb recomputed calls from the multiplex PCR reads with MiXCR, one row per CDR3 protein. This sample has some 43,000 distinct CDR3 sequences, with about three quarters found just once. Without any cell sorting, roughly 18-30 mg of bulk tissue yielded co-extracted RNA and DNA. The sequenced sample was liver tumor tissue from sampling region 5. Documented subset: tumor region T5, tumor centre. The receptors originated from a man aged 40-55 years with primary liver carcinoma and hepatitis B virus infection.

This chain uses TRBV2 with TRBJ2-1; 9 positions agree with TRBD2. The germline V gene has CDR1 SNHLY and CDR2 FYNNEI. V was pared by 11 bases and J by 6 bases, with 17 bases of the junction left unmatched. This CDR3 has 16 amino acids. The CDR3 DNA follows: TGTGCCTTCACGGCTAGGGTAGCGGGAGTAGGCAATGAGCAGTTCTTC. The encoded protein is CAFTARVAGVGNEQFF. Combining the CDR3 with reference TRBV2 and TRBJ2-1 gives the whole variable domain EPEVTQTPSHQVTQMGQEVILRCVPISNHLYFYWYRQILGQKVEFLVSFYNNEISEKSEIFDDQFSVERPDGSNFTLKIRSTKLEDSAMYFCAFTARVAGVGNEQFFGPGTRLTVL.

The genes are TRBV5-6 and TRBJ2-7, with D possibly matching TRBD1 (5 bases). Trimming cost V 2 bases and J 13 bases, with 22 bases left between them. Per germline, CDR1 SGHDT and CDR2 YYEEEE. The CDR3 is 14 residues long. The CDR3 loop is CASSFTTDSYEEYF. The CDR3 nucleotides read TGTGCCAGCAGCTTCACGACAGACTCCTACGAGGAATACTTC.

The gene calls are TRBV20-1 and TRBJ2-5, with 8 positions matching TRBD2. Germline loops: CDR1 DFQATT, CDR2 SNEGSKA (reference sequence). This CDR3 contains 16 residues. V dropped 1 base and J dropped 4; count of bases not matched to a gene: 11. Here the CDR3 reads CSARALGLEAIETQYF. The CDR3 bases are TGCAGTGCTAGAGCTCTGGGACTAGAAGCGATAGAGACCCAGTACTTC.

Concerning this clonotype: Sequence at one end of the junction differs from germline and may be a read error. The J gene is TRBJ1-1, the V gene TRBV4-1; 7 nucleotides agree with TRBD1. This CDR3 region has 15 residues. Germline CDR1 and CDR2: MGHRA and YSYEKL. CDR3 in DNA: TGTGCCAACAGCCAACTCAGGGGGGGTGACACTGATGCTTTCTTT. Translated, it gives CANSQLRGGDTDAFF.

V is TRBV12-3 or TRBV12-4 and J is TRBJ2-1; 9 bases agree with TRBD1. The CDR3 spans 13 residues. V gave up 6 bases and J gave up 8 bases; unmatched junction bases: 5. The CDR3 DNA reads TGTGCCAGCAGCATGGACAGGGGTGATGAGCAGTTCTTC. It translates to CASSMDRGDEQFF.

With regard to this clonotype: The junction does not match germline at one end; this may be a read error. The chain employs TRBV29-1 and TRBJ1-1, with D possibly being TRBD1 (5 bases). This CDR3 spans 13 amino acids. Germline loops: CDR1 SQVTM, CDR2 ANQGSEA. The CDR3 bases are TGCAGTGTTGCGGGGCAGGTGAACACTGAAGCTTGCTTT. This encodes CSVAGQVNTEACF.

This clonotype was recorded once. Being one base from a much bigger clone, this may be a read error. The chain uses TRBV2 and TRBJ2-6; D is perhaps TRBD2 (5 bases). Germline lookup yields CDR1 SNHLY and CDR2 FYNNEI. The CDR3 is 17 amino acids. The CDR3 coding sequence is TGTGCCGGCAGTGAAGCGGACGTAAGGTCTGGGGCCAACGTCCTGACTTTC. This translates into CAGSEADVRSGANVLTF.

Notes on this clonotype: The junction differs from germline at one of its ends, possibly a read error. V is TRBV6-5 and J is TRBJ1-2, with D uncertain. CDR3 size: 13 residues. Germline-derived CDR1 and CDR2 are MNHEY and SVGAGI. The CDR3 sequence: CANSKDKRYGYTF. CDR3 coding DNA: TGTGCCAACAGTAAAGACAAGCGTTACGGCTACACCTTC.

The chain has TRBV11-2 and TRBJ2-7; maybe TRBD2 (6 bases). The length of the CDR3 is 14 residues. Germline V lookup: CDR1 SGHAT, CDR2 FQNNGV. The CDR3 DNA sequence: TGTGGTAGCAGGGCGGGGTCGAGCTCCTACGAGCAGTACTTC. Protein product: CGSRAGSSSYEQYF.

This clonotype was detected ten times or more. The rearrangement links TRBV6-5 to TRBJ1-2; D unclear. The CDR3 loop spans 12 amino acids. V lost 4 bases to trimming and J lost 4 bases, with 7 bases between them. Per the germline V gene, CDR1 is MNHEY and CDR2 is SVGAGI. CDR3 amino acids: CASSSGGYGYTF. The CDR3 DNA follows: TGTGCCAGCAGTTCGGGCGGCTATGGCTACACCTTC.

The gene calls are TRBV6-1 and TRBJ2-2; 7 bases line up with TRBD2. V lost 6 bases, J lost 7 bases, and 11 bases stayed unmatched. CDR1 and CDR2 (germline): MNHNS, SASEGT. The CDR3 has 15 residues. This chain's CDR3 is CASRRLAGDLGELFF. The CDR3 nucleotides read TGTGCCAGCAGAAGACTAGCTGGAGATCTCGGGGAGCTGTTTTTT.

With regard to this clonotype: The junction departs from germline at one end; a sequencing error may be responsible. The gene calls are TRBV12-3 or TRBV12-4 and TRBJ1-2; D possibly corresponds to TRBD1 (5 bases). The CDR3 runs to 13 residues. The CDR3 region has the DNA TGTGCCAGCGTCCTGGGGGTAAAGTATGGCTACGCCTTC. Its protein is CASVLGVKYGYAF.

The CDR3 loop is CANNQGDRGVYEQYF. For the CDR3, the DNA is TGTGCCAACAACCAAGGTGACAGGGGTGTCTACGAGCAGTACTTC. The chain has TRBV4-2 and TRBJ2-7; 8 nucleotides line up with TRBD1. The CDR3 runs to 15 residues. Trimming took 10 bases from V and 3 from J; bases not matched to a gene: 14. Looked up from germline, CDR1 is LGHNA and CDR2 is YNFKEQ.

Details on this clonotype: One junction end disagrees with the germline gene, perhaps due to a read error. The CDR3 protein is CANSVYIGELFF. As DNA, the CDR3 is TGCGCCAACAGCGTATATATCGGGGAGCTGTTTTTT. The genes are TRBV5-1 and TRBJ2-2; D gene uncertain. CDR1 is SGHRS and CDR2 is YFSETQ in the germline V gene. This CDR3 spans 12 amino acids.

Many counts were recorded for this clonotype. Here the CDR3 reads CASSLEGRDEQYF. DNA for the CDR3: TGTGCCAGCAGTTTAGAGGGGAGGGACGAGCAGTACTTC. The chain uses TRBV28 and TRBJ2-7; 7 nucleotides agree with TRBD2. Germline lookup yields CDR1 MDHEN and CDR2 SYDVKM. CDR3 size: 13 residues. V shed 2 bases, J shed 5 bases, and the junction held 3 bases outside the gene matches.

As for this clonotype: No conserved phenylalanine or tryptophan ends this CDR3, so it is likely a read error. Here the CDR3 reads CASSDYCLGTQYL. CDR3 nucleotide sequence: TGTGCCAGCAGTGATTACTGCTTGGGGACCCAGTACTTG. This chain joins TRBV25-1 and TRBJ2-5, with unresolved D. Germline CDR1 is MGHDK and CDR2 is SYGVNS. V was trimmed by 3 bases and J by 7 bases, leaving 12 bases between them. The CDR3 runs 13 residues.

Turning to this clonotype: Germline is not matched at one junction end, which may reflect a read error. V gene TRBV6-5 combines with J gene TRBJ2-7; no reliable D call. The V gene's germline CDR1 is MNHEY and CDR2 SVGAGI. The CDR3 covers 11 residues. This chain's CDR3 is CTSSYSQEQYF. DNA for the CDR3: TGTACCAGCAGTTACTCGCAAGAGCAGTACTTC.

A word on this clonotype: One junction end does not reproduce the germline sequence, and a read error may be involved. The V gene is TRBV7-9, the J gene TRBJ2-1; D is possibly TRBD2 (5 bases). Per the germline V gene, CDR1 is SEHNR and CDR2 is FQNEAQ (reference sequence). This CDR3 comprises 15 residues. In DNA, the CDR3 is TGTGCCAGCAGCTCTACCTCTAGCTCCCACAATGAGCACTTCTTC. It encodes CASSSTSSSHNEHFF.

With respect to this clonotype: It may be a read error: a sequence one base away is much more abundant. V gene TRBV10-3 combines with J gene TRBJ1-2; 7 positions agree with TRBD1. J lost 7 bases, V lost 0 bases, and 2 bases had no gene match. CDR3 length: 13 residues. Germline-derived CDR1 and CDR2 are ENHRY and SYGVKD. In nucleotides, the CDR3 is TGTGCCATCAGTGAGTCGACAGGGAGTGGCTACACCTTC. This translates into CAISESTGSGYTF.

To note about this clonotype: The CDR3 end shows no conserved phenylalanine or tryptophan, and so a read error is likely. The rearrangement links TRBV11-2 to TRBJ2-3; TRBD2 matches 8 bases. Germline CDR1 SGHAT, CDR2 FQNNGV. The CDR3 loop spans 16 amino acids. CDR3 coding DNA: TGTGCCAGCAGTTTAGAGGGACTAGTGTGGACAGATACGCAGTATTCT. The encoded protein is CASSLEGLVWTDTQYS.

In the case of this clonotype: Given a much more abundant clone one base away, this may be a read error. The chain is built from TRBV13 and TRBJ2-5; 8 positions match TRBD2. The CDR3 is made up of 15 amino acids. CDR1 and CDR2 from the germline V gene are PRHDT and FYEKMQ (reference sequence). The CDR3: CANSSGLGRQETQYF. DNA for the CDR3: TGTGCCAACAGCTCGGGACTAGGGAGACAAGAGACCCAGTACTTC.

Comments on this clonotype: A junction boundary mismatches the germline segment, possibly from a read error. The J gene is TRBJ2-1, the V gene TRBV12-3 or TRBV12-4; the match to TRBD1 covers 9 bases. The CDR3 runs to 13 residues. In nucleotides, the CDR3 is TGTGCTAGCAGCTCGGACAGGGGTAATGAGCAGCTCTTC. It yields the protein CASSSDRGNEQLF.

Worth noting for this clonotype: Mismatch with germline at one junction end may stem from a read error. This chain connects TRBV28 to TRBJ1-4; a possible D gene is TRBD1 (5 bases). The germline CDR1 and CDR2 sequences are MDHEN and SYDVKM. The CDR3 length is 15 residues. The CDR3 nucleotides read TGTGCCAGCAGTTTAGATCGGGGGTCTAATGAAAAACCGTTTTTT. It specifies CASSLDRGSNEKPFF.

A word on this clonotype: A junction boundary mismatches the germline segment, possibly from a read error. The genes are TRBV6-1 and TRBJ1-4; no definite D call. This CDR3 spans 13 amino acids. The V gene's germline CDR1 is MNHNS and CDR2 SASEGT. The CDR3: CGSSGAENEKLFF. The CDR3 nucleotides read TGTGGCAGCAGTGGTGCGGAAAATGAGAAACTGTTTTTT.

Comments on this clonotype: A much larger clonotype is one base distant, so this may be a read error. The rearrangement uses TRBV5-1 and TRBJ1-6; D may be TRBD1 (5 bases). Germline CDR1 is SGHRS and CDR2 is YFSETQ. CDR3 length: 16 amino acids. This CDR3 reads CASSPLETVYNPPLHF. In DNA, the CDR3 is TGCGCCAGCAGCCCCCTGGAGACAGTCTATAATCCACCCCTCCACTTT.

The CDR3 DNA follows: TGTGGCAGTTACCGAGTAGAGTATAGCAATCAGCCCCAGCATTTT. Its translation: CGSYRVEYSNQPQHF. The chain joins TRBV6-6 to TRBJ1-5; D not certain. The CDR3 spans 15 residues. Germline V gene lookup returns CDR1 MNHNY and CDR2 SVGAGI (reference sequence).

This chain uses TRBV29-1 with TRBJ1-1; the match to TRBD1 covers 8 bases. The CDR3 covers 15 residues. Germline assignment: CDR1 SQVTM and CDR2 ANQGSEA. After removal of 7 bases from V and 10 bases from J, the junction contained 20 bases not matched to a gene. The CDR3 sequence is CSADHPLVRQGRAFF. CDR3 nucleotide sequence: TGCAGCGCCGACCACCCTTTGGTACGACAGGGGAGAGCTTTCTTT.

The chain carries TRBV5-1 and TRBJ2-7, with D possibly TRBD1 on 6 matching bases. The CDR3 has 14 residues. Germline loops: CDR1 SGHRS, CDR2 YFSETQ. V shed 4 bases and J shed 0 bases, with 11 bases lying between them. The chain's CDR3 is CASSPGTPSYEQYF. CDR3 coding DNA: TGCGCCAGCAGCCCTGGGACACCCTCCTACGAGCAGTACTTC.

About this clonotype: The junction does not match germline at one end; this may be a read error. CDR3 amino acids: CASGLAGRTDTGELFF. CDR3 sequence (DNA): TGCGCCAGCGGCTTGGCAGGGCGAACGGACACCGGGGAGCTGTTTTTT. The chain joins TRBV5-1 to TRBJ2-2, with D perhaps matching TRBD1 (5 bases). The CDR3 loop spans 16 amino acids. Per the germline V gene, CDR1 is SGHRS and CDR2 is YFSETQ.

Worth noting for this clonotype: It may be a read error: a sequence one base away is much more abundant. The chain is built from TRBV20-1 and TRBJ2-1, with 8 bases identical to TRBD1. Germline trimming cut 2 bases from V and 8 bases from J; bases unmatched to any gene: 5. The CDR3 has 13 residues. Germline assignment: CDR1 DFQATT and CDR2 SNEGSKA (reference sequence). The DNA of the CDR3 is TGCAGTGCTAGAACTCCACAGGGGGATGAGCAGTTCTTC. Its protein is CSARTPQGDEQFF.